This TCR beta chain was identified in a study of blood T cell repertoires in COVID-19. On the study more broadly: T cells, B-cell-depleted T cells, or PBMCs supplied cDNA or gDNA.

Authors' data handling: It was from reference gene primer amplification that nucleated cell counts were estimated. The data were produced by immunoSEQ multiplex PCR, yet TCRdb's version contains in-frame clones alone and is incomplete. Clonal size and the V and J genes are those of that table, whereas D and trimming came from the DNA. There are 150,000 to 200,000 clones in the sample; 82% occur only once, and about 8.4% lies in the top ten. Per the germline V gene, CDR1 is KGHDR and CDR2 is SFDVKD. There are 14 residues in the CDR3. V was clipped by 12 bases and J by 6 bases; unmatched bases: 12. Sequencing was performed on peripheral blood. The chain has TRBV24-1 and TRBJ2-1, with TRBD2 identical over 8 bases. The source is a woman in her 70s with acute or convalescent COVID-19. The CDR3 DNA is TGTGCCGTCGGGGGGGGGAAATCTTTCAATGAGCAGTTCTTC. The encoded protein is CAVGGGKSFNEQFF.